The entry that follows covers one TCR beta chain sequence. Its cognate antigen has yet to be identified. No qualities accompany the bases; no much larger clone lies one base away. The germline V gene (reference sequence) gives CDR1 as MNHNY and CDR2 as SVGAGI. The CDR3 contains 14 residues, cysteine and phenylalanine counted. Only the CDR3 region is kept as DNA, spanning 42 bases read in frame from base 1. V loses 3 bases of germline sequence and J loses 6 bases, and the interval between the two ends is 15 bases. A single peripheral blood draw of around 120 mL on average was collected from each donor into heparinised tubes. Naive, central memory, regulatory and stem cell-like memory CD4+ T cells were sorted on a BD FACSAria II using a panel including CD45RO, CCR7, CD25, CD127, CD95 and CD27. Every sorted population had a purity above 95%. Right away, PBMCs were isolated by Lymphoprep density gradient centrifugation and were stained directly, with no culture step. So that batch effects would be minimized, each experiment stained and sorted samples in pairs, pairing one healthy donor with one patient.

This record belongs to a study of beta chain features in type 1 diabetes (dated by TCRdb to about 2018). Describing the broader study: Mean age, gender distribution, total cell number and subset yield did not differ between patients and healthy donors. Whereas all 30 or so donors provided naive and central memory subsets, regulatory and stem cell-like memory subsets were isolated from just 8 patients and about eight healthy donors. Across all samples, some 99 million sorted cells were examined, and cell number per subset correlated strongly with RNA yield. In the study, TCRB repertoires of sorted circulating CD4+ T cell subsets from recently diagnosed type 1 diabetes patients were compared with those of matched healthy donors.

Broad study findings and their caveats: The naive, central memory and regulatory TCRB repertoires appeared to resemble one another more closely among patients than among healthy donors. Because small numbers of individuals were included in the HLA sub-analyses, any influence of HLA type on TCRB rearrangement was left unresolved. Shorter templates might be favored by PCR, yet because patient and control samples were amplified and corrected together, any such skew would affect both groups equally. In all four CD4+ subsets, TCRB CDR3 length was moderately but significantly shorter in type 1 diabetes patients. Because cDNA was sequenced instead of genomic DNA, highly expressing activated cells could be over-represented, though the groups showed no difference in activation or CD3 levels. At VDJ recombination sites, patients with type 1 diabetes made fewer insertions and deleted more nucleotides, a pattern implying thymic rearrangement abnormalities.

The High Capacity cDNA Reverse Transcription Kit was used to reverse transcribe all of the isolated RNA, meaning that expressed TCRB transcripts were what got sequenced. Naive, central memory and regulatory T cell samples underwent deep immunoSEQ sequencing, averaging roughly 3.4 million total reads per sample. After sorted cells were lysed in RLT buffer, RNA was extracted with DNase-treated RNeasy Micro or Mini kits, with the choice depending on cell number. Each cell subset was processed separately to prevent cross-contamination, with patient and healthy donor samples processed together. Using the immunoSEQ multiplex PCR, TCRB sequences were amplified from cDNA into 87-bp fragments spanning the CDR3 region. Amplicons were sequenced on the Illumina HiSeq platform. The published analysis was carried out like this. Synthetic template baselines were used to correct PCR bias computationally, reads within Hamming distance 2 were collapsed, and singletons that could not be merged were discarded. Reads were aligned against IMGT so that V, D and J genes, CDR3 length and insertions or deletions at six rearrangement sites could be assigned. Clonotype counts were normalized to sorted cell number within each subset before computing true diversity and Gini coefficients with the tcR R package. Repertoire sharing was quantified using the overlap coefficient calculated on TCRB nucleotide sequences. Out-of-frame TCRB sequences from naive cells were analyzed as a proxy for the pre-selection repertoire. Entries here come from immuneACCESS through TCRdb and include only in-frame sequences with V and J called. Some clones fail to appear in such tables; in the studies checked, an unresolved V gene covers under half of the shortfall, and the cause of the remainder is unknown. V and J calls and clone size are copied from that table; D and trimming were computed from the DNA. Counted in this sample were 680,000 or so clones; around an eighth of them appeared once. Approximately 0.022% of the sample belongs to the ten largest clones.

The sequence was obtained from a young man with type 1 diabetes. The source material was naive CD4+ T cells from blood. The cell subset or site label here, explained by the study, means: true naive CD4+ T cells. Recombination linked TRBV6-6 to TRBJ2-7, with a tentative D gene TRBD1 over 6 matching bases. The sequenced DNA: TGTGCCAGCAGTTATCTACAGGGTAGTCGCGAGCAGTACTTC. It specifies CASSYLQGSREQYF.